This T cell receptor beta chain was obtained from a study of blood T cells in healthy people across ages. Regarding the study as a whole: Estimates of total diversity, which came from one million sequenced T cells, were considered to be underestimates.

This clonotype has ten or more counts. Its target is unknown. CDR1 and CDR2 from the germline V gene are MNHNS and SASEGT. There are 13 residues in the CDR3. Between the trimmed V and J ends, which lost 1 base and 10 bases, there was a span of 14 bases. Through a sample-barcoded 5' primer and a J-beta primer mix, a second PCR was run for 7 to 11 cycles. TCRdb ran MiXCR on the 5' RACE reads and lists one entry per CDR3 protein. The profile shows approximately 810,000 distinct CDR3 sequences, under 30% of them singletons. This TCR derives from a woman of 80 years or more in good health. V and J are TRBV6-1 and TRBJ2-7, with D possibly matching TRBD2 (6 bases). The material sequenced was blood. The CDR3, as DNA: TGTGCCAGCAGTGAAGGAAGGGACTTTGGACAGTACTTC. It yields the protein CASSEGRDFGQYF.